Each of the 25 T cell receptor beta chains below was sequenced from the same sample in a study of STAT5B mutations in CD4+ large granular lymphocyte leukemia. Only in-frame clones appear in the TCRdb table, and some are missing; sequencing was by immunoSEQ multiplex PCR. Of more than 30,000 clones in the sample, more than 65% were seen once. The sequenced sample consisted of CD4+ T cells from blood buffy coats. Receptors were obtained from a human donor in good health.

J is TRBJ2-3 and V is TRBV2, with 9 bases fitting TRBD1. The CDR3 extends over 15 amino acids. Germline V gene sequence: CDR1 SNHLY, CDR2 FYNNEI. The V and J ends lost 7 bases and 2 bases, in that order; junction bases with no gene match: 7. The CDR3 region is CASTSDRGFTDTQYF. As DNA, the CDR3 is TGTGCCAGCACCTCGGACAGGGGTTTCACAGATACGCAGTATTTT.

V usage is TRBV5-1 and J usage is TRBJ2-7; the D gene could be TRBD1 or TRBD2 (5 bases each). Per the germline V gene, CDR1 is SGHRS and CDR2 is YFSETQ. Trimming removed 2 bases at V and 5 bases at J, with 11 bases between. This CDR3 contains 13 residues. The CDR3 protein is CASSFYGTDEQYF. CDR3 DNA sequence: TGCGCCAGCAGCTTCTACGGGACGGACGAGCAGTACTTC.

The chain links TRBV7-8 to TRBJ2-2, with TRBD1 matching over 9 bases. The CDR3 is made up of 15 amino acids. Germline V CDR1 and CDR2: SGHVS, FQNEAQ. V lost 10 bases, J lost 6 bases, and 12 bases stayed unmatched. Here the CDR3 reads CATTARDRVPGELFF. The CDR3 coding sequence is TGTGCCACCACGGCCCGGGACAGGGTCCCCGGGGAGCTGTTTTTT.

This clone turned up a few times. The chain combines TRBV7-2 with TRBJ1-2; D unresolved. The V end was cut by 3 bases, the J end by 4 bases, with 9 bases between. Germline CDR1 SGHTA, CDR2 FQGNSA. CDR3 size: 13 residues. CDR3 bases: TGTGCCAGCAGCTTGTTCCAAGCCTATGGCTACACCTTC. This encodes CASSLFQAYGYTF.

This sequence joins TRBV19 and TRBJ2-2, with 16 positions matching TRBD2. This CDR3 has 18 residues. The J segment lost 6 bases and the V segment lost 6 bases, leaving 10 bases of the junction unmatched. Germline V gene lookup returns CDR1 LNHDA and CDR2 SQIVND (reference sequence). CDR3 DNA sequence: TGTGCCAGTAGCGACCCGGGACTAGCGGGAGGGCCGGCCGGGGAGCTGTTTTTT. Its protein is CASSDPGLAGGPAGELFF.

For the CDR3, the DNA is TGTGCCAGCAGCCCATTAGGAGAGGGGGGGGAAGAGACCCAGTACTTC. Its translation: CASSPLGEGGEETQYF. The V gene is TRBV7-9, the J gene TRBJ2-5, with a weak D call TRBD2 (7 bases). The germline V gene encodes CDR1 SEHNR and CDR2 FQNEAQ (reference sequence). This CDR3 has 16 amino acids. V shed 5 bases and J shed 3 bases, with 19 bases lying between them.

This sequence joins TRBV15 and TRBJ2-2; 14 nucleotides align to TRBD2. This CDR3 is built from 19 residues. Germline V gives CDR1 LNHNV, CDR2 YYDKDF (reference sequence). V shed 1 base, J shed 6 bases, and the junction held 10 bases outside the gene matches. CDR3 sequence reads: CATSRAGGLAGARAGELFF. The CDR3 DNA is TGTGCCACCAGCAGAGCGGGGGGACTAGCGGGAGCCCGAGCCGGGGAGCTGTTTTTT.

CDR3 in DNA: TGTGCCAGTAGCGCCGGGCGGTGGAACACTGAAGCTTTCTTT. This encodes CASSAGRWNTEAFF. The chain joins TRBV19 to TRBJ1-1; D unresolved. CDR1 and CDR2 from the germline V gene are LNHDA and SQIVND (reference sequence). Between the trimmed V and J ends, which lost 6 bases and 1 base, there was a span of 12 bases. The CDR3 consists of 14 residues.

The table lists this clone with a few counts. The V gene is TRBV2, the J gene TRBJ1-3; a possible D gene is TRBD1 (5 bases). Deletions cut 4 bases from V and 2 bases from J, with 6 bases between. From germline, CDR1 is SNHLY and CDR2 FYNNEI. The CDR3 has 13 residues. The CDR3 sequence: CASSGQTGNTIYF. In DNA form, the CDR3 reads TGTGCCAGCAGTGGACAGACTGGAAACACCATATATTTT. The full variable domain, rest sourced from reference TRBV2 and TRBJ1-3, is EPEVTQTPSHQVTQMGQEVILRCVPISNHLYFYWYRQILGQKVEFLVSFYNNEISEKSEIFDDQFSVERPDGSNFTLKIRSTKLEDSAMYFCASSGQTGNTIYFGEGSWLTVV.

The chain combines TRBV4-2 with TRBJ1-5, with TRBD1 matching 7 bases. Trimming cost V 5 bases and J 6 bases; bases outside gene matches: 7. This CDR3 spans 14 amino acids. Germline CDR1 LGHNA, CDR2 YNFKEQ. The CDR3 coding sequence is TGTGCCAGCAGCGACAGACAGGGAGCTCAGCCCCAGCATTTT. It is translated as CASSDRQGAQPQHF.

The V call is TRBV7-2, the J call TRBJ2-7, with a possible D match to TRBD1 (5 bases). V lost 0 bases and J 3 bases, leaving 12 bases between the germline ends. CDR3 length equals 15 residues. Germline V gene data show CDR1 as SGHTA and CDR2 as FQGNSA. CDR3 amino acids: CASSLALQGSYEQYF. CDR3 DNA: TGTGCCAGCAGCTTAGCGTTGCAGGGCAGCTACGAGCAGTACTTC. The variable domain in full, with the rest retrieved from reference TRBV7-2 and TRBJ2-7, is GAGVSQSPSNKVTEKGKDVELRCDPISGHTALYWYRQSLGQGLEFLIYFQGNSAPDKSGLPSDRFSAERTGGSVSTLTIQRTQQEDSAVYLCASSLALQGSYEQYFGPGTRLTVT.

The V gene is TRBV7-2, the J gene TRBJ2-4; D perhaps matches TRBD2 (6 bases). The CDR3 runs to 15 residues. V shed 5 bases and J shed 6 bases, with 17 bases lying between them. Germline assignment: CDR1 SGHTA and CDR2 FQGNSA. Here the CDR3 reads CASSVDSRGTNIQYF. The CDR3, as DNA: TGTGCCAGCAGCGTTGACTCTCGGGGGACAAACATTCAGTACTTC.

Only one count was recorded for this clone. V is TRBV27 and J is TRBJ1-3; 12 bases line up with TRBD1. Trimming cost V 6 bases and J 0 bases; bases outside gene matches: 9. The CDR3 spans 18 residues. Germline V CDR1 and CDR2: MNHEY, SMNVEV (reference sequence). Written as DNA, the CDR3 is TGTGCCAGCAGACCAGTAGGGACAGGGGGCACCTCTGGAAACACCATATATTTT. Amino acid sequence: CASRPVGTGGTSGNTIYF.

The chain combines TRBV11-3 with TRBJ2-1; no clear D gene. The CDR3 covers 13 residues. CDR1 is SGHNT, CDR2 YENEEA, per germline. V was pared by 1 base and J by 9 bases, with 10 bases between. CDR3 loop: CASSLAWAFEQFF. The CDR3 region has the DNA TGTGCCAGCAGCTTAGCATGGGCGTTTGAGCAGTTCTTC. Combining the CDR3 with reference TRBV11-3 and TRBJ2-1 gives the whole variable domain EAGVVQSPRYKIIEKKQPVAFWCNPISGHNTLYWYLQNLGQGPELLIRYENEEAVDDSQLPKDRFSAERLKGVDSTLKIQPAELGDSAVYLCASSLAWAFEQFFGPGTRLTVL.

This chain uses TRBV18 with TRBJ1-3; D gene uncertain. Germline values: CDR1 KGHSH, CDR2 LQKENI. V lost 1 base and J lost 0, with 10 bases in between. The CDR3 covers 16 residues. The CDR3 nucleotides read TGTGCCAGCTCACCACAGGGAATAAGCTCTGGAAACACCATATATTTT. This gives the protein CASSPQGISSGNTIYF.

The V call is TRBV2, the J call TRBJ2-3, with TRBD1 identical over 9 bases. In germline, CDR1 is SNHLY, CDR2 FYNNEI. CDR3 size: 14 residues. The junction had 3 bases not matched to a gene; V was cut back by 5 bases and J by 3 bases. CDR3 sequence: CASSLGTGTDTQYF. DNA for the CDR3: TGTGCCAGCAGTTTAGGGACAGGGACAGATACGCAGTATTTT.

The V gene is TRBV5-1, the J gene TRBJ1-6, with D perhaps TRBD1 (6 bases). The length of the CDR3 is 17 residues. Germline CDR1 is SGHRS and CDR2 is YFSETQ. V was clipped by 3 bases and J by 7 bases, with 20 bases between them. For the CDR3, the DNA is TGCGCCAGCAGCTCGACAGGAAGCCCAGGAAGAAATTCACCCCTCCACTTT. Amino acid sequence: CASSSTGSPGRNSPLHF.

The CDR3 spells CASSPKAASGTQYF. CDR3 sequence (DNA): TGTGCCAGCTCACCAAAGGCCGCCTCGGGGACCCAGTACTTC. The rearrangement links TRBV18 to TRBJ2-5; no reliable D call. The CDR3 has 14 residues. Germline V gene lookup returns CDR1 KGHSH and CDR2 LQKENI. V lost 2 bases to trimming and J lost 7 bases, with 14 bases between them.

This chain connects TRBV10-3 to TRBJ1-6; D gene uncertain. The CDR3 has 17 amino acids. CDR1 and CDR2 (germline): ENHRY, SYGVKD. With 2 bases removed from V and 10 bases from J, the gap between germline ends came to 21 bases. The DNA of the CDR3 is TGTGCCATCAGTGAGGTTAGACACTCCAACATAGGGTCACCCCTCCACTTT. Amino acid sequence: CAISEVRHSNIGSPLHF.

The chain is built from TRBV5-4 and TRBJ2-7; D is uncertain. The germline V gene has CDR1 SGHNT and CDR2 YYREEE (reference sequence). This CDR3 contains 14 residues. Trimming cost V 3 bases and J 0 bases, with 10 bases left between them. CDR3 in amino acids: CASSSDANSYEQYF. CDR3 in DNA: TGTGCCAGCAGCTCGGACGCAAACTCCTACGAGCAGTACTTC.

The V call is TRBV10-2, the J call TRBJ2-1; D might be TRBD2 (5 bases). Germline V lookup: CDR1 WSHSY, CDR2 SAAADI. The CDR3 has 14 amino acids. V was clipped by 7 bases and J by 6 bases, with 16 bases between them. CDR3 loop: CASKGAGMRNEQFF. Written as DNA, the CDR3 is TGCGCCAGCAAGGGTGCGGGTATGCGCAATGAGCAGTTCTTC.

The gene calls are TRBV4-1 and TRBJ1-2; D not certain. This CDR3 region has 12 residues. The germline gives CDR1 MGHRA, CDR2 YSYEKL. Trimming cost V 1 base and J 8 bases, with 8 bases left between them. The CDR3 here is CASSQGVWGYTF. The CDR3 nucleotides are TGCGCCAGCAGCCAAGGGGTATGGGGCTACACCTTC.

The chain links TRBV7-2 to TRBJ2-5; TRBD1 matches at 10 bases. Unmatched junction bases numbered 17, after V lost 5 bases and J lost 5 bases. The CDR3 covers 18 residues. Germline lookup yields CDR1 SGHTA and CDR2 FQGNSA. The CDR3 nucleotides are TGTGCCAGCAGCACACCTTCTGGGGGACAGGGGATTTGGGAGACCCAGTACTTC. It translates to CASSTPSGGQGIWETQYF.

This clone was found once. The V call is TRBV7-2, the J call TRBJ2-7; D is unclear. V was trimmed by 6 bases and J by 5 bases, leaving 8 bases between them. Germline V lookup: CDR1 SGHTA, CDR2 FQGNSA. The CDR3 consists of 11 residues. The CDR3 region has the DNA TGTGCCAGCAGTCAATCTGACGAGCAGTACTTC. It codes for CASSQSDEQYF. The full variable domain, in which reference TRBV7-2 and TRBJ2-7 provide the parts outside the CDR3, is GAGVSQSPSNKVTEKGKDVELRCDPISGHTALYWYRQSLGQGLEFLIYFQGNSAPDKSGLPSDRFSAERTGGSVSTLTIQRTQQEDSAVYLCASSQSDEQYFGPGTRLTVT.

V and J are TRBV5-6 and TRBJ1-2, with D maybe TRBD1 (5 bases). Germline V CDR1 and CDR2: SGHDT, YYEEEE. CDR3 size: 13 residues. The ends were cut back, 1 base at V and 8 bases at J, with 12 bases in the middle. CDR3 residues: CASSLKGVYGYTF. The CDR3 nucleotides are TGTGCCAGCAGCTTGAAAGGGGTATACGGCTACACCTTC.